This T cell receptor beta chain came from a study of T cell changes during pregnancy in multiple sclerosis (dated by TCRdb to 2018 to 2020). Describing the broader study: The study examined how the T cell repertoire changed over the course of pregnancy in women with multiple sclerosis.

Relative to germline, V is missing 4 bases and J is missing 0 bases, with 1 base of the junction outside any gene match. In the germline V gene, CDR1 corresponds to SGHTA and CDR2 to FQGNSA. Including the terminal cysteine and phenylalanine, the CDR3 comprises 14 residues. Only CDR3 DNA remains: 42 bases, in frame from the first base. Comments on this clone: This receptor's antigen is unknown. Base-call qualities are not available, and no considerably larger clone is one nucleotide away.

Library preparation employed the immunoSEQ multiplex PCR assay. This is the immuneACCESS table as TCRdb keeps it, with only in-frame sequences that have V and J called. A part of the clones is gone; compared with another copy, unresolved V genes explain less than half, and the rest is unexplained. The table for this sample lists more than 90,000 clones; over 80% of them were counted only once. About 2% of the sample comes from the top ten. The receptor chain draws on TRBV7-2 and TRBJ2-7, and 9 bases in between align with TRBD1. This clonotype originated in a female donor with multiple sclerosis, enrolled in a pregnancy study. The sample in question was peripheral blood, obtained after pregnancy. The DNA sequence is TGTGCCAGCAGCTCGACAGGGGGCTCCTACGAGCAGTACTTC. The encoded protein is CASSSTGGSYEQYF.